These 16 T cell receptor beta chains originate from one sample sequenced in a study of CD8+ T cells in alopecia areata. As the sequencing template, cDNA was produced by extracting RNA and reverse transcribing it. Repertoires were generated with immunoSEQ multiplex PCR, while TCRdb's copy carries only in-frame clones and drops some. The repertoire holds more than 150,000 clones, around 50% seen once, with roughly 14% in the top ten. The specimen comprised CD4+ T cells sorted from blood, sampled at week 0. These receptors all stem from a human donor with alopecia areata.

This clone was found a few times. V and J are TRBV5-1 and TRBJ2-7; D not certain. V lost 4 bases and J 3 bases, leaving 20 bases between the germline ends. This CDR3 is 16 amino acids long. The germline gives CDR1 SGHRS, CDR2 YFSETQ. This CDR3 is CASSNSRYSESYEQYF. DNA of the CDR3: TGCGCCAGCAGCAACTCTAGGTATTCGGAAAGCTACGAGCAGTACTTC.

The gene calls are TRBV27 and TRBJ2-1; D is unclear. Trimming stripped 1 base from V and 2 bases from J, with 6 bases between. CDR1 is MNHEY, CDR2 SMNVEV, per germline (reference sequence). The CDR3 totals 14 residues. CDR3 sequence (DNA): TGTGCCAGCAGTTTATATGGGGCCTACAATGAGCAGTTCTTC. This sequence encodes CASSLYGAYNEQFF.

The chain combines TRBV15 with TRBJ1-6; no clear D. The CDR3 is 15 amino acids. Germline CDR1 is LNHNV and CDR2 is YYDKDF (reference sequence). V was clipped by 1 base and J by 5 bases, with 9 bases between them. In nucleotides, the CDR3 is TGTGCCACCAGCAGAGGGACTGCCGATAATTCACCCCTCCACTTT. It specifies CATSRGTADNSPLHF.

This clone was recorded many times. CDR3 in amino acids: CASSLRSRDRVGDNEQFF. The CDR3 DNA reads as TGTGCCAGCTCACTACGGTCCCGGGACAGGGTCGGGGACAATGAGCAGTTCTTC. This chain uses TRBV18 with TRBJ2-1, with 9 positions matching TRBD1. This CDR3 region has 18 residues. J gave up 5 bases and V 4 bases, and 15 bases lay outside the gene matches. Germline V gives CDR1 KGHSH, CDR2 LQKENI.

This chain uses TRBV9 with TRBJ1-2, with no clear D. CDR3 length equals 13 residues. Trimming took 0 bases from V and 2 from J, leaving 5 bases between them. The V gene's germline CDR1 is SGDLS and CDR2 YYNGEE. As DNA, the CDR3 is TGTGCCAGCAGCGTAGGCACGAACTATGGCTACACCTTC. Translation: CASSVGTNYGYTF.

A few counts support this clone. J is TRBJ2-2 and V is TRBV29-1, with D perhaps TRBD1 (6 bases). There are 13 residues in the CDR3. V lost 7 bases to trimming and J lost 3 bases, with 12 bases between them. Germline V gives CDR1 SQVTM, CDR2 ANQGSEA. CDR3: CSGAGQYTGELFF. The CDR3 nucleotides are TGCAGCGGAGCCGGACAGTACACCGGGGAGCTGTTTTTT.

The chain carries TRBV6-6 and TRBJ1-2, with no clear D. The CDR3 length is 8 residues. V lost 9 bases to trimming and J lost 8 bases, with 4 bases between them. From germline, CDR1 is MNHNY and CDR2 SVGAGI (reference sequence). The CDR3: CASAGYTF. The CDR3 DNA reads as TGTGCCAGTGCCGGCTACACCTTC.

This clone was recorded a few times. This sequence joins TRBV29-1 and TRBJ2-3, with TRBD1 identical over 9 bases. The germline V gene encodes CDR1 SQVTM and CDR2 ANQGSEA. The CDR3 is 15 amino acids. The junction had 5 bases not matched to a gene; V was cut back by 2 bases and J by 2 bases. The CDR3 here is CSVEPTGGYTDTQYF. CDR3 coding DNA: TGCAGCGTTGAACCGACAGGGGGGTACACAGATACGCAGTATTTT.

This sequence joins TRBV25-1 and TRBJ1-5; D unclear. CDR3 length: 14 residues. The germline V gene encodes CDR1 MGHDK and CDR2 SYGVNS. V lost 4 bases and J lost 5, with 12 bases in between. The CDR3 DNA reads TGTGCCAGCAGTGTCGCTGGGATGCATCAGCCCCAGCATTTT. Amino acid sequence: CASSVAGMHQPQHF.

CDR3 amino acids: CASSPGRVAGGSTDTQYF. In DNA form, the CDR3 reads TGTGCCAGCAGCCCGGGTAGAGTAGCGGGGGGGAGCACAGATACGCAGTATTTT. This rearrangement joins TRBV7-2 to TRBJ2-3; 11 positions agree with TRBD2. After removal of 5 bases from V and 0 bases from J, the junction contained 10 bases not matched to a gene. The CDR3 has 18 residues. Germline CDR1 reads SGHTA; CDR2 reads FQGNSA. Combining the CDR3 with reference TRBV7-2 and TRBJ2-3 gives the whole variable domain GAGVSQSPSNKVTEKGKDVELRCDPISGHTALYWYRQSLGQGLEFLIYFQGNSAPDKSGLPSDRFSAERTGGSVSTLTIQRTQQEDSAVYLCASSPGRVAGGSTDTQYFGPGTRLTVL.

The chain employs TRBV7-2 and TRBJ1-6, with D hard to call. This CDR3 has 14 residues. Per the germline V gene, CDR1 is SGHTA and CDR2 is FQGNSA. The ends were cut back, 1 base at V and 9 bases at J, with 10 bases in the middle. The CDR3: CASSLGEPLSPLHF. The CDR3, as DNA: TGTGCCAGCAGCTTAGGGGAGCCCCTTTCACCCCTCCACTTT.

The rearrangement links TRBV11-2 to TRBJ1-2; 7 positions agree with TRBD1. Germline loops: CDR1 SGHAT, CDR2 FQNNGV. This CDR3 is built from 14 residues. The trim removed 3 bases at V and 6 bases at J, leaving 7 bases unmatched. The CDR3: CASSFGRQGDGYTF. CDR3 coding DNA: TGTGCCAGCAGCTTCGGCCGACAGGGAGATGGCTACACCTTC.

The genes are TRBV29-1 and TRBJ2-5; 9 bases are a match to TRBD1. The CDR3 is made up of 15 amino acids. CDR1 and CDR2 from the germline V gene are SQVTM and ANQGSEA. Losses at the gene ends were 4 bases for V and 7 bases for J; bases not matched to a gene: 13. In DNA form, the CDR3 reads TGCAGCGTTGGACCTGGGACAGGGTCTCGGGGGACCCAGTACTTC. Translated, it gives CSVGPGTGSRGTQYF.

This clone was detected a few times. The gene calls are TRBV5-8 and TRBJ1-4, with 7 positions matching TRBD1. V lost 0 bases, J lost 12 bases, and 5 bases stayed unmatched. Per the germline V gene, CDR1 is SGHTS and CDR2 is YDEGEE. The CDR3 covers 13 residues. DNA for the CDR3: TGTGCCAGCAGCTTGGAACAGGGGAGGGAACTGTTTTTT. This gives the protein CASSLEQGRELFF.

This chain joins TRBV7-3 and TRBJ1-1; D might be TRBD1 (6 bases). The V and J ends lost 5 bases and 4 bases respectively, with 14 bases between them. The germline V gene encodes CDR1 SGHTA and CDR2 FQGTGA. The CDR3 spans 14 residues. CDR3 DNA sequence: TGTGCCAGCAGCCTTAAACAGGGTAGCACTGAAGCTTTCTTT. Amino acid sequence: CASSLKQGSTEAFF.

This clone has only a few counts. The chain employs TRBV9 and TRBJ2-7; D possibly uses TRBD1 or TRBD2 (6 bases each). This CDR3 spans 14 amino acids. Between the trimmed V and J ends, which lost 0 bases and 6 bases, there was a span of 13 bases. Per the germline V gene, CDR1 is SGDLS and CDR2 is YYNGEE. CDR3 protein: CASSVEVEGVEQYF. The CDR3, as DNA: TGTGCCAGCAGCGTAGAGGTGGAGGGGGTCGAGCAGTACTTC.